Below, 27 T cell receptor beta chains from the same sample are listed, as sequenced in a study of T cell therapy after organ transplantation. The assay was immunoSEQ multiplex PCR, and TCRdb's table has in-frame clones only and misses some. The repertoire has 15,000 to 20,000 clones, around 82% of them found once; the top ten carry nearly 9.5%. Time point given: 4-8 weeks after completion of therapy. No cognate antigen is known for these TCRs. The source material was CD8+ T cells from blood, sampled after autologous CMV-specific T cell therapy. The receptor set was obtained from a human patient who had received a solid organ transplant and had CMV disease. Some of the T cells may derive from the graft donor.

This clone showed up just once. V is TRBV11-2 and J is TRBJ1-5; tentatively, D is TRBD1 (5 bases). The germline CDR1 and CDR2 sequences are SGHAT and FQNNGV. The CDR3 sequence is 15 residues long. The ends were cut back, 5 bases at V and 4 bases at J, with 15 bases in the middle. The CDR3 DNA follows: TGTGCCAGCAGCACTGGGGCTCGGGAAAATCAGCCCCAGCATTTT. As protein: CASSTGARENQPQHF.

This chain uses TRBV7-9 with TRBJ2-1; no firm D call. Trimming stripped 1 base from V and 7 bases from J, with 2 bases between. Germline values: CDR1 SEHNR, CDR2 FQNEAQ (reference sequence). This CDR3 has 11 amino acids. This CDR3 reads CASSLGNEQFF. The CDR3 coding sequence is TGTGCCAGCAGCTTAGGGAATGAGCAGTTCTTC.

The chain couples TRBV30 to TRBJ1-1; D is undetermined. Trimming removed 0 bases from V and 6 bases from J, with 5 bases in between. The CDR3 is 11 amino acids. In germline, CDR1 is GTSNPN, CDR2 SVGIG (reference sequence). In DNA form, the CDR3 reads TGTGCCTGGAGTGTGGGCCCTGAAGCTTTCTTT. This translates into CAWSVGPEAFF.

Concerning this clone itself: Other DNA sequences of this sample code for an identical CDR3. CDR3 in DNA: TGTGCCAGCAGTGCACAGTTTAATGAAAAACTGTTTTTT. It is translated as CASSAQFNEKLFF. The V call is TRBV25-1, the J call TRBJ1-4; D uncertain. Germline V gives CDR1 MGHDK, CDR2 SYGVNS. V was trimmed by 4 bases and J by 4 bases, leaving 7 bases between them. This CDR3 contains 13 residues.

The V gene is TRBV25-1, the J gene TRBJ1-1, with 11 bases fitting TRBD1. Trimming removed 4 bases from V and 7 bases from J; junction bases left unmatched: 5. CDR3 length: 14 amino acids. The germline CDR1 and CDR2 sequences are MGHDK and SYGVNS. The CDR3 loop is CASSAGQGVDEAFF. Here the CDR3 DNA reads TGTGCCAGCAGTGCGGGACAGGGGGTGGATGAAGCTTTCTTT.

The V call is TRBV7-6, the J call TRBJ2-5; 9 positions match TRBD1. The assigned J gene may be wrong: the sequence end matches TRBJ2-7 better. Germline V gene lookup returns CDR1 SGHVS and CDR2 FNYEAQ. CDR3 length: 15 residues. The CDR3 DNA is TGTGCCAGCAGCTTAGGACAGGGGGACTCCTACGAGCAGTACTTC. Translating gives CASSLGQGDSYEQYF.

This chain uses TRBV13 with TRBJ2-5; D ambiguous. Germline values: CDR1 PRHDT, CDR2 FYEKMQ (reference sequence). V was clipped by 0 bases and J by 5 bases, with 13 bases between them. The CDR3 covers 15 residues. The chain's CDR3 is CASSLGTDTEETQYF. As DNA, the CDR3 is TGTGCCAGCAGCTTAGGGACCGATACGGAGGAGACCCAGTACTTC.

The V call is TRBV4-1, the J call TRBJ2-7; 11 positions agree with TRBD2. V dropped 3 bases and J dropped 0; count of bases not matched to a gene: 7. This CDR3 region has 17 residues. Germline V gene lookup returns CDR1 MGHRA and CDR2 YSYEKL. For the CDR3, the DNA is TGCGCCAGCAGCCAGGGGACTAGCGGATGGAGCTCCTACGAGCAGTACTTC. Its protein product is CASSQGTSGWSSYEQYF.

This chain connects TRBV6-4 to TRBJ2-1; TRBD2 aligns across 13 bases. The CDR3 loop spans 15 amino acids. Germline CDR1 MRHNA, CDR2 SNTAGT. J gave up 7 bases and V 4 bases, and 4 bases lay outside the gene matches. CDR3 in DNA: TGTGCCAGCAGTGGTACTAGCGGGGGGGCAAATGAGCAGTTCTTC. Protein: CASSGTSGGANEQFF.

CDR3 in DNA: TGTGCCAGTAGTATTGTTGCAGGGGGCGACGGCAAAAACATTCAGTACTTC. The encoded protein is CASSIVAGGDGKNIQYF. The rearrangement joins TRBV19 to TRBJ2-4; TRBD1 agrees at 8 bases. J was trimmed by 3 bases and V by 3 bases; bases with no gene match: 10. The CDR3 has 17 amino acids. Germline CDR1 and CDR2: LNHDA and SQIVND (reference sequence).

V usage is TRBV9 and J usage is TRBJ2-5; 8 bases fit TRBD1. The end of the DNA aligns better with TRBJ2-7, so the J call may be wrong. Looked up from germline, CDR1 is SGDLS and CDR2 is YYNGEE. The CDR3 totals 16 residues. CDR3 residues: CASSVALAGGFNEQYF. Here the CDR3 DNA reads TGTGCCAGCAGCGTAGCTTTGGCAGGGGGCTTCAACGAGCAGTACTTC.

In this sample, this clone turned up a few times. V gene TRBV18 combines with J gene TRBJ1-5; D is possibly TRBD1 (6 bases). CDR3 length: 15 amino acids. V was shortened by 1 base and J by 7 bases, with 14 bases between the two germline ends. The germline CDR1 and CDR2 sequences are KGHSH and LQKENI. CDR3 sequence: CASSPQQGIRQPQHF. CDR3 DNA: TGTGCCAGCTCACCACAACAGGGTATACGGCAGCCCCAGCATTTT.

This chain joins TRBV6-6 and TRBJ1-5, with D perhaps matching TRBD1 (5 bases). V was clipped by 10 bases and J by 5 bases, with 12 bases between them. CDR3 length equals 12 residues. Germline lookup yields CDR1 MNHNY and CDR2 SVGAGI (reference sequence). CDR3 sequence reads: CAIGDRHQPQHF. The CDR3 bases are TGTGCCATCGGGGACCGACATCAGCCCCAGCATTTT.

The rearrangement uses TRBV5-8 and TRBJ2-7; weak D call: TRBD1 (6 bases). CDR1 and CDR2 from the germline V gene are SGHTS and YDEGEE. The V and J ends lost 1 base and 1 base respectively, with 12 bases between them. CDR3 size: 15 residues. The CDR3 nucleotides are TGTGCCAGCAGCTTGACACAGGGCTTATCCTACGAGCAGTACTTC. Translation: CASSLTQGLSYEQYF.

The rearrangement joins TRBV7-8 to TRBJ2-3, with 10 bases matching TRBD2. The germline gives CDR1 SGHVS, CDR2 FQNEAQ. After removal of 2 bases from V and 2 bases from J, the junction contained 7 bases not matched to a gene. The CDR3 contains 17 residues. The CDR3: CASSLNVGLAVTDTQYF. CDR3 nucleotide sequence: TGTGCCAGCAGCTTAAATGTAGGACTAGCGGTCACAGATACGCAGTATTTT. The full variable domain, completed using reference TRBV7-8 and TRBJ2-3, is GAGVSQSPRYKVAKRGQDVALRCDPISGHVSLFWYQQALGQGPEFLTYFQNEAQLDKSGLPSDRFFAERPEGSVSTLKIQRTQQEDSAVYLCASSLNVGLAVTDTQYFGPGTRLTVL.

In its sample, this clone was seen once. The V call is TRBV4-3, the J call TRBJ2-1; 8 positions agree with TRBD2. Germline CDR1 and CDR2: LGHNA and YSLEER. The CDR3 is 17 residues long. Trimming cost V 4 bases and J 0 bases; bases outside gene matches: 8. CDR3 DNA: TGCGCCAGCAGCCTGAGGGCGGGGGGCCACTCCTACAATGAGCAGTTCTTC. Encoded protein: CASSLRAGGHSYNEQFF.

This rearrangement joins TRBV30 to TRBJ1-5; 7 bases line up with TRBD1. CDR1 and CDR2 (germline): GTSNPN, SVGIG (reference sequence). The J segment lost 6 bases and the V segment lost 0 bases, leaving 2 bases of the junction unmatched. The CDR3 contains 13 residues. The CDR3 is CAWSVRGPQPQHF. The DNA of the CDR3 is TGTGCCTGGAGTGTAAGGGGGCCTCAGCCCCAGCATTTT.

The chain carries TRBV10-3 and TRBJ1-6, with unresolved D. CDR1 is ENHRY, CDR2 SYGVKD, per germline. V lost 7 bases to trimming and J lost 0 bases, with 10 bases between them. The CDR3 length is 15 residues. The CDR3 is CAIKPNGSYNSPLHF. In nucleotides, the CDR3 is TGTGCCATCAAACCTAACGGCTCCTATAATTCACCCCTCCACTTT.

This chain uses TRBV4-3 with TRBJ2-2; D may match TRBD1 or TRBD2 (6 bases each). V dropped 5 bases and J dropped 6 bases, with 13 bases sitting between them. In germline, CDR1 is LGHNA, CDR2 YSLEER. The CDR3 spans 14 residues. The CDR3 nucleotides are TGCGCCAGCAGCGGGGGGCCTTCCGCCGGGGAGCTGTTTTTT. It specifies CASSGGPSAGELFF.

The chain employs TRBV19 and TRBJ1-4, with D possibly being TRBD1 (6 bases). V lost 0 bases and J lost 5, with 13 bases in between. This CDR3 region has 16 residues. Germline CDR1 is LNHDA and CDR2 is SQIVND (reference sequence). CDR3 DNA: TGTGCCAGTAGTATAGATCTGGGCAGGGGAAATGAAAAACTGTTTTTT. It specifies CASSIDLGRGNEKLFF.

A single count supports this clone. J is TRBJ2-1 and V is TRBV11-2; 14 bases agree with TRBD2. Germline-derived CDR1 and CDR2 are SGHAT and FQNNGV. Losses at the gene ends were 4 bases for V and 0 bases for J; bases not matched to a gene: 5. The CDR3 is 18 residues long. CDR3 sequence reads: CASSWTSGRQSSYNEQFF. The CDR3 DNA sequence: TGTGCCAGCAGCTGGACTAGCGGGAGGCAGAGCTCCTACAATGAGCAGTTCTTC.

The chain is built from TRBV6-5 and TRBJ2-7; D is perhaps TRBD1 (6 bases). The germline V gene encodes CDR1 MNHEY and CDR2 SVGAGI. The CDR3 totals 13 residues. Trimming removed 5 bases from V and 1 base from J, with 9 bases in between. The CDR3 region has the DNA TGTGCCAGCAGTCGGACAGTTTCCTACGAGCAGTACTTC. Its protein product is CASSRTVSYEQYF.

The V gene is TRBV5-1, the J gene TRBJ1-1; 9 nucleotides agree with TRBD1. The germline V gene has CDR1 SGHRS and CDR2 YFSETQ. Germline trimming cut 0 bases from V and 1 base from J; bases unmatched to any gene: 4. This CDR3 is 16 amino acids long. For the CDR3, the DNA is TGCGCCAGCAGCTTGGATACGACAGGGGGGAACACTGAAGCTTTCTTT. Translation: CASSLDTTGGNTEAFF.

This clone was seen only once. The chain uses TRBV10-3 and TRBJ1-4, with D hard to call. Germline V CDR1 and CDR2: ENHRY, SYGVKD. V lost 5 bases and J lost 12, with 19 bases in between. This CDR3 region has 14 residues. The DNA for the CDR3 is TGTGCCATCAGTTTAACCGGGGATCTACGGGAACTGTTTTTT. Translated, it gives CAISLTGDLRELFF.

J is TRBJ2-2 and V is TRBV12-5, with a possible D match to TRBD2 (5 bases). Germline lookup yields CDR1 LGHNT and CDR2 FRNRAP. V was clipped by 0 bases and J by 1 base, with 12 bases between them. CDR3 size: 17 residues. The CDR3, as DNA: TGTGCTAGTGGTTTGGTCGGACTTCAGAGGAACACCGGGGAGCTGTTTTTT. Its translation is CASGLVGLQRNTGELFF.

This rearrangement joins TRBV15 to TRBJ1-1; a possible D gene is TRBD1 (5 bases). This CDR3 has 15 amino acids. V was cut by 8 bases and J by 0 bases, with 16 bases left in between. The germline V gene has CDR1 LNHNV and CDR2 YYDKDF (reference sequence). The CDR3 spells CATRGGGMMNTEAFF. CDR3 bases: TGTGCCACCCGCGGGGGGGGAATGATGAACACTGAAGCTTTCTTT. The full variable domain, with the rest looked up from reference TRBV15 and TRBJ1-1, is DAMVIQNPRYQVTQFGKPVTLSCSQTLNHNVMYWYQQKSSQAPKLLFHYYDKDFNNEADTPDNFQSRRPNTSFCFLDIRSPGLGDTAMYLCATRGGGMMNTEAFFGQGTRLTVV.

This chain uses TRBV4-1 with TRBJ2-7, with D tentatively TRBD2 (6 bases). Deletions cut 4 bases from V and 2 bases from J, with 18 bases between. There are 16 residues in the CDR3. Germline CDR1 and CDR2: MGHRA and YSYEKL. CDR3 loop: CASSRGSGRGTYEQYF. CDR3 DNA: TGCGCCAGCAGCCGGGGTTCGGGGCGGGGAACCTACGAGCAGTACTTC.